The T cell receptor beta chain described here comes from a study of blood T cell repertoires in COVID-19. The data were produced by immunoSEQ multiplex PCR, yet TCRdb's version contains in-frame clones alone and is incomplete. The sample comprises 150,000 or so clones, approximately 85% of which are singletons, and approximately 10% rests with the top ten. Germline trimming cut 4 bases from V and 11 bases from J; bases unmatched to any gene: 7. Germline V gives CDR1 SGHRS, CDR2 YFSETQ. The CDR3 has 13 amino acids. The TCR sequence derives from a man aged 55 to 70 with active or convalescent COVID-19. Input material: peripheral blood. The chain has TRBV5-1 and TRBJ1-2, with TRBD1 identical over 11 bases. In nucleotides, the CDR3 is TGCGCCAGCAGCACGGGGACAGGGGGATCGTACACCTTC. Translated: CASSTGTGGSYTF.